The clone carrying this TCR beta chain has just one count. Its target is unknown. Libraries were prepared by immunoSEQ multiplex PCR; TCRdb keeps only in-frame clonotypes and omits some of them. In the table there are 150,000 to 200,000 clones, 85% of which are singletons. The data were obtained in a study of cytomegalovirus exposure and HLA in healthy donors. Study-wide points: The majority of TCR sequences were rare, yet some public TCRs appeared in many donors. TCR beta chains numbering 164 were designated cytomegalovirus-associated. In vitro checks showed that a few CMV-associated chains really do target CMV antigens. Subsequent analysis showed first-cohort TCR clusters tending to co-occur in 120 validation repertoires.

The CDR3 has 12 amino acids. V was clipped by 3 bases and J by 10 bases, with 10 bases between them. Germline loops: CDR1 LNHDA, CDR2 SQIVND (reference sequence). Sequencing was done on a sample of PBMCs. This clonotype was sampled from a man younger than 35 in good health and CMV-seropositive. The chain employs TRBV19 and TRBJ2-1; maybe TRBD1 (5 bases). The CDR3 spells CASSMIRTEQFF. CDR3 nucleotides: TGTGCCAGTAGTATGATTAGGACAGAGCAGTTCTTC.